This T cell receptor (beta chain) emerged from a study of T cell responses to AZD1222 COVID-19 vaccine. Germline V gene lookup returns CDR1 MNHEY and CDR2 SVGEGT. This CDR3 spans 17 amino acids. The V segment lost 0 bases and the J segment 4 bases; nucleotides outside the gene matches: 9. Pooling was applied to second doses at about 4 or about 12 weeks. General observations from the study: Repertoire samples came only from after the peak T cell response. A reported finding is that nearly half of spike-specific TCRs target unmutated variant regions. Females outnumbered males among donors, who were mostly white British; clonal diversity was possibly underestimated.

This clone was recorded only once. The antigen is not known. Libraries were prepared by immunoSEQ multiplex PCR; TCRdb keeps only in-frame clonotypes and omits some of them. The table shows 100,000 to 150,000 clones, with 75% to 90% occurring only once. The chain couples TRBV6-2 or TRBV6-3 to TRBJ2-1, with TRBD2 matching over 7 bases. This clonotype was sampled from an adult who received the AZD1222 COVID-19 vaccine. The specimen comprised peripheral blood, sampled 28 days after the second AZD1222 dose. The CDR3 region has the DNA TGTGCCAGCAGTTACTCATTTGAGCGGGGAGATTACAATGAGCAGTTCTTC. Residues: CASSYSFERGDYNEQFF.